The table lists the clone carrying this T cell receptor beta chain with a few counts. Germline lookup yields CDR1 SGHTA and CDR2 FQGNSA. The V segment lost 2 bases and the J segment 4 bases; nucleotides outside the gene matches: 1. The CDR3 covers 14 residues. Produced via immunoSEQ multiplex PCR; TCRdb's table is partial and in-frame only. The sample holds about 350,000 clones, roughly 89% seen once. This entry belongs to a study of blood T cell repertoires in COVID-19. Study-level information: From T cells, B-cell-depleted T cells, or PBMCs came the material, which was cDNA or gDNA.

The chain combines TRBV7-2 with TRBJ1-5, with 8 bases identical to TRBD1. The sample was peripheral blood. This clonotype was sampled from a woman between 18 and 29 years old who had recovered from COVID-19. The CDR3 protein is CASSLRTGNQPQHF. CDR3 nucleotide sequence: TGTGCCAGCAGCTTAAGGACAGGGAATCAGCCCCAGCATTTT.